These 9 T cell receptor beta chains originate from one sample sequenced in a study of T cells after yellow fever vaccination. TCRdb reprocessed the 5' RACE reads via MiXCR and lists one record per CDR3 protein. The repertoire consists of 310,000 or so distinct CDR3 sequences, with approximately 3.8% occurring once and the leading ten covering 23%. Specimen: PBMCs, collected on the day of the yellow fever booster vaccination. The receptor set was obtained from a man aged 18 to 29 who received the YFV17D yellow fever vaccine.

This clonotype has only a few counts. The chain uses TRBV5-1 and TRBJ1-4; possible D gene TRBD1, 6 bases. The germline gives CDR1 SGHRS, CDR2 YFSETQ. The CDR3 runs to 14 residues. The ends were cut back, 4 bases at V and 4 bases at J, with 11 bases in the middle. DNA of the CDR3: TGCGCCAGCAGCCTCGGACAGCTTAATGAAAAACTGTTTTTT. Amino acid sequence: CASSLGQLNEKLFF.

In its sample, this clonotype was seen many times. The rearrangement joins TRBV29-1 to TRBJ2-1; D is uncertain. The CDR3 is 17 residues long. V lost 3 bases to trimming and J lost 2 bases, with 20 bases between them. Germline lookup yields CDR1 SQVTM and CDR2 ANQGSEA. The CDR3 nucleotides are TGCAGCGTTGATAGTCTGAAAGGAACCGCGGCCTACAATGAGCAGTTCTTC. Residues: CSVDSLKGTAAYNEQFF.

This clonotype appeared many times. The gene calls are TRBV7-2 and TRBJ2-3; D remains unclear. The germline V gene has CDR1 SGHTA and CDR2 FQGNSA. The CDR3 contains 13 residues. V dropped 4 bases and J dropped 6 bases, with 11 bases sitting between them. In nucleotides, the CDR3 is TGTGCCAGCAGCTCCCTTACGTGGGATACGCAGTATTTT. This gives the protein CASSSLTWDTQYF.

The chain links TRBV4-1 to TRBJ2-7; no reliable D call. The germline V gene has CDR1 MGHRA and CDR2 YSYEKL. With 1 base removed from V and 1 base from J, the gap between germline ends came to 11 bases. The CDR3 covers 15 residues. DNA for the CDR3: TGCGCCAGCAGCCAAGCCGACGGATCTTCCTACGAGCAGTACTTC. This sequence encodes CASSQADGSSYEQYF.

This clonotype was picked up a small number of times. The V and J genes are TRBV15 and TRBJ1-1; 8 bases line up with TRBD1. CDR3 size: 13 residues. After removal of 5 bases from V and 5 bases from J, the junction contained 4 bases not matched to a gene. CDR1 and CDR2 (germline): LNHNV, YYDKDF (reference sequence). This CDR3 is CATSDRTGTEAFF. As DNA, the CDR3 is TGTGCCACCAGCGACAGGACAGGGACTGAAGCTTTCTTT.

At least ten counts were recorded for this clonotype. The rearrangement joins TRBV21-1 to TRBJ2-1; the listed D gene, TRBD1, was not tested against the DNA. TRBV21-1 is a pseudogene. This CDR3 is built from 16 residues. The CDR3, as DNA: TGTGCCAGCAGGGCTAGGACAGGGGGCCGTTACAATGAGCAGTTCTTC. This codes for CASRARTGGRYNEQFF.

This clonotype has ten or more counts. This chain joins TRBV29-1 and TRBJ1-5; 10 bases agree with TRBD1. V was clipped by 8 bases and J by 9 bases; unmatched bases: 7. The CDR3 contains 12 residues. Germline CDR1 reads SQVTM; CDR2 reads ANQGSEA. The CDR3: CSPGQGPAPQHF. Here the CDR3 DNA reads TGCAGCCCGGGACAGGGGCCGGCGCCCCAGCATTTT. The full variable domain, rest sourced from reference TRBV29-1 and TRBJ1-5, is SAVISQKPSRDICQRGTSLTIQCQVDSQVTMMFWYRQQPGQSLTLIATANQGSEATYESGFVIDKFPISRPNLTFSTLTVSNMSPEDSSIYLCSPGQGPAPQHFGDGTRLSIL.

The CDR3 is CASNTGTSGETQYF. CDR3 sequence (DNA): TGCGCCAGCAACACCGGGACTAGCGGAGAGACCCAGTACTTC. The chain has TRBV5-1 and TRBJ2-5, with 11 bases fitting TRBD2. Germline CDR1 and CDR2: SGHRS and YFSETQ. The CDR3 sequence is 14 residues long. The J segment lost 4 bases and the V segment lost 6 bases, leaving 5 bases of the junction unmatched.

There are many counts of this clonotype. The genes are TRBV4-1 and TRBJ1-4; a weak D match, TRBD1 (6 bases). Per the germline V gene, CDR1 is MGHRA and CDR2 is YSYEKL. The CDR3 covers 14 residues. The V end was cut by 6 bases, the J end by 7 bases, with 15 bases between. Written as DNA, the CDR3 is TGCGCCAGCAGGCAGGGGCCCCTAGCTGAAAAACTGTTTTTT. Its translation: CASRQGPLAEKLFF.